This TCR beta chain was found in a study of T cell responses to AZD1222 COVID-19 vaccine. In the case of this clone: What it binds is not known.

This table comes from immunoSEQ multiplex PCR, and its TCRdb copy is limited to in-frame clones, with some not included. Here the sample spans 100,000 or so clones, 80% to 90% being singletons. Findings of the study overall: The donors showed a predominance of white British ancestry and of females, with possible underestimation of clonal diversity.

Trimming shortened V by 0 bases and J by 6 bases, and 11 bases separated the two germline ends. In germline, CDR1 is MGHRA, CDR2 YSYEKL. The CDR3 has 14 amino acids. This receptor was taken from an adult in good health. This sample comprised peripheral blood, obtained on day 0 of AZD1222 vaccination. This chain uses TRBV4-1 with TRBJ2-5; D may be TRBD2 (6 bases). The DNA for the CDR3 is TGCGCCAGCAGCCAAGATCCCGGGGGTAAGACCCAGTACTTC. Translation gives CASSQDPGGKTQYF.